The entry below describes one T cell receptor (beta chain). The data are from a study of blood T cell repertoires in COVID-19. Overall study context: T cells, B-cell-depleted T cells, or PBMCs provided the cDNA or gDNA that served as material.

Germline lookup yields CDR1 SEHNR and CDR2 FQNEAQ (reference sequence). The CDR3 runs to 13 residues. Deletions cut 2 bases from V and 9 bases from J, with 11 bases between. Libraries were prepared by immunoSEQ multiplex PCR; TCRdb keeps only in-frame clonotypes and omits some of them. There are tens of thousands of clones in the sample; roughly four fifths occur only once, and 1.2% lies in the top ten. The V and J genes are TRBV7-9 and TRBJ1-5, with D possibly matching TRBD1 (6 bases). This clonotype was obtained from a woman older than 75 with acute or convalescent COVID-19. Sequencing used peripheral blood. The CDR3, as DNA: TGTGCCAGCAGCTTAACCCAACAGGGGCCCCAGCATTTT. It yields the protein CASSLTQQGPQHF. Filled out from reference TRBV7-9 and TRBJ1-5, the complete variable domain reads DTGVSQNPRHKITKRGQNVTFRCDPISEHNRLYWYRQTLGQGPEFLTYFQNEAQLEKSRLLSDRFSAERPKGSFSTLEIQRTEQGDSAMYLCASSLTQQGPQHFGDGTRLSIL.